This T cell receptor beta chain emerged from a study of blood T cells in healthy people across ages. Primed by a sample-barcoded 5' primer and a J-beta primer mix, a second PCR proceeded for about 6 to 11 cycles. TCRdb called the 5' RACE reads again in MiXCR, with one record for every CDR3 protein. The sample records about 780,000 distinct CDR3 sequences, about 45% being singletons. This clonotype has only a few counts. CDR1 and CDR2 from the germline V gene are DFQATT and SNEGSKA (reference sequence). This CDR3 is 19 amino acids long. V dropped 6 bases and J dropped 1; count of bases not matched to a gene: 20.

The chain uses TRBV20-1 and TRBJ1-5, with 8 bases identical to TRBD1. Sequencing was performed on blood. This clonotype originated in a man older than 75 in good health. The CDR3 loop is CSARYGGRGRVWSNQPQHF. In DNA form, the CDR3 reads TGCAGTGCCAGGTACGGCGGCAGGGGGCGAGTTTGGAGCAATCAGCCCCAGCATTTT.